One and the same sample provided the 4 T cell receptor beta chains below, sequenced in a study of T cell changes during pregnancy in multiple sclerosis. This table comes from immunoSEQ multiplex PCR, and its TCRdb copy is limited to in-frame clones, with some not included. Of 100,000 or so clones in the sample, 90% are singletons; the top ten hold roughly 0.79%. Sequenced material: peripheral blood, taken in the second trimester of pregnancy. These receptors were collected from a female donor in good health, enrolled as a control in a pregnancy study.

This clone was found once. This CDR3 reads CASSLGQYNEKLFF. CDR3 bases: TGCGCCAGCAGCTTGGGGCAGTACAATGAAAAACTGTTTTTT. The rearrangement uses TRBV5-1 and TRBJ1-4, with D uncertain. Per germline, CDR1 SGHRS and CDR2 YFSETQ. The CDR3 totals 14 residues. V lost 0 bases and J 5 bases, leaving 8 bases between the germline ends.

This chain links TRBV4-1 with TRBJ1-2, with a tentative D call TRBD1 (5 bases). CDR3 length: 15 amino acids. Germline-derived CDR1 and CDR2 are MGHRA and YSYEKL. Trimming took off 4 bases at V and 0 bases at J, with 12 bases between the two ends. Here the CDR3 reads CASSPLGETNYGYTF. As DNA, the CDR3 is TGCGCCAGCAGCCCCCTAGGGGAAACTAACTATGGCTACACCTTC.

The chain joins TRBV21-1 to TRBJ1-5. TRBV21-1 is designated a pseudogene. There are 16 residues in the CDR3. CDR3: CASIRDRTLNKRPQHF. CDR3 coding DNA: TGTGCCAGCATACGAGATAGAACACTAAATAAGAGGCCCCAGCATTTT.

The V call is TRBV19, the J call TRBJ2-5; D not resolved. The CDR3 is 16 residues long. Germline V gene data show CDR1 as LNHDA and CDR2 as SQIVND (reference sequence). The V and J ends lost 1 base and 3 bases respectively, with 15 bases between them. The CDR3 DNA reads TGTGCCAGTAGTATAGTCAACCCGGTGGGCGAAGAGACCCAGTACTTC. It is translated as CASSIVNPVGEETQYF.